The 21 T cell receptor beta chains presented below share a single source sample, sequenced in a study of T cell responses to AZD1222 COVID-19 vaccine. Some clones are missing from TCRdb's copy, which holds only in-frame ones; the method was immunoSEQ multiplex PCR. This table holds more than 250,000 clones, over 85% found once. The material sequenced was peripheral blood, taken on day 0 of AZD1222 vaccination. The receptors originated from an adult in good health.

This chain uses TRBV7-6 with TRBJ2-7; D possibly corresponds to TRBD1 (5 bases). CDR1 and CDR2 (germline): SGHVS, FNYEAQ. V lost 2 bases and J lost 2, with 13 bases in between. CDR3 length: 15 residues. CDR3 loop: CASSLRSTDTYEQYF. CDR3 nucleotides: TGTGCCAGCAGCTTAAGGTCGACGGACACCTACGAGCAGTACTTC.

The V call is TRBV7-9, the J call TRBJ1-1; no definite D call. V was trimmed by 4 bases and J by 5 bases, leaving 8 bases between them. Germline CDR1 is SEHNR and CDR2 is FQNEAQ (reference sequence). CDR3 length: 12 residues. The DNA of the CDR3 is TGTGCCAGCAGCTCCCAGAGGACTGAAGCTTTCTTT. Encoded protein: CASSSQRTEAFF.

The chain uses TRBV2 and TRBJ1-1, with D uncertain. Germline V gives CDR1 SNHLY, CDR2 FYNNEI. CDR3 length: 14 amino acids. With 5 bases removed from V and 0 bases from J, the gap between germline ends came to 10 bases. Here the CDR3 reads CASSLTEMNTEAFF. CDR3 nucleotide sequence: TGTGCCAGCAGTCTGACGGAAATGAACACTGAAGCTTTCTTT.

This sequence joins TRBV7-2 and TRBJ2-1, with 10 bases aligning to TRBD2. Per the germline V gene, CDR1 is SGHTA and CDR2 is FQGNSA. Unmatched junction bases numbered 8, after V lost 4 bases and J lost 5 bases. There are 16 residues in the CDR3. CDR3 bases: TGTGCCAGCAGCTCTCAACTAGCGGGGCCTAACAATGAGCAGTTCTTC. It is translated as CASSSQLAGPNNEQFF.

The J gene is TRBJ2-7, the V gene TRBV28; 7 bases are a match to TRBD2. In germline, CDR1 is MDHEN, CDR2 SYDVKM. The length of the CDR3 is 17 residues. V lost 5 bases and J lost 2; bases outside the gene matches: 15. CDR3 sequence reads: CASSLRGSTSRPYEQYF. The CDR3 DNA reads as TGTGCCAGCAGTCTAAGGGGATCGACTAGCCGACCCTACGAGCAGTACTTC.

The CDR3 bases are TGTGCCAGCAGCGCAAGCCTACAACCAGCGGACACATCCTATGGCTACACCTTC. As protein: CASSASLQPADTSYGYTF. The chain joins TRBV9 to TRBJ1-2; tentatively, D is TRBD1 (5 bases). V gave up 3 bases and J gave up 4 bases, with 25 bases separating them. CDR3 length equals 18 residues. Germline loops: CDR1 SGDLS, CDR2 YYNGEE.

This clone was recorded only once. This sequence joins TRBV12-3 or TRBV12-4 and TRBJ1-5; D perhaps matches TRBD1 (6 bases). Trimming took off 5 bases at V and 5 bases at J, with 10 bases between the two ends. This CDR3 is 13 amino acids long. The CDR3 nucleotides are TGTGCCAGCAGTACGGACAGTTATCAGCCCCAGCATTTT. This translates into CASSTDSYQPQHF.

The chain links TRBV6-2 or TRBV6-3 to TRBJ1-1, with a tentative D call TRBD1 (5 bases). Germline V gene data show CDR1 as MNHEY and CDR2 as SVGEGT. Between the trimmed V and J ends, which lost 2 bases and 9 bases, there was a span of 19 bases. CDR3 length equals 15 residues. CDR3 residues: CASSYIPSGVQKAFF. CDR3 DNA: TGTGCCAGCAGTTACATTCCTTCGGGGGTCCAAAAAGCTTTCTTT.

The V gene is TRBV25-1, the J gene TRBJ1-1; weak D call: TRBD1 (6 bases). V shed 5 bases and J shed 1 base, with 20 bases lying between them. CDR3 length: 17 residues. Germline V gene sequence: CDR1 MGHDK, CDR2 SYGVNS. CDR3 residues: CASSSPGHWLANTEAFF. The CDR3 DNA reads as TGTGCCAGCAGTTCACCGGGACACTGGCTGGCGAACACTGAAGCTTTCTTT.

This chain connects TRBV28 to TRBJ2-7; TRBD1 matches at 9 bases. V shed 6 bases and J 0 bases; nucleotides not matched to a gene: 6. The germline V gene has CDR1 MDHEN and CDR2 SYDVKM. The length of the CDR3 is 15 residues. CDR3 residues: CASRLGTGSSYEQYF. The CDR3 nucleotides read TGTGCCAGCAGACTCGGGACAGGGAGCTCCTACGAGCAGTACTTC.

The CDR3 protein is CASRRQPSYEQYF. CDR3 sequence (DNA): TGTGCCAGCAGACGACAGCCCTCCTACGAGCAGTACTTC. This sequence joins TRBV3-1 (or the pseudogene TRBV3-2) and TRBJ2-7, with TRBD1 as a possible D gene (5 bases). The CDR3 runs to 13 residues. Germline V gene sequence: CDR1 LGHDT, CDR2 YNNKEL (reference sequence). V was shortened by 6 bases and J by 0 bases, with 9 bases between the two germline ends.

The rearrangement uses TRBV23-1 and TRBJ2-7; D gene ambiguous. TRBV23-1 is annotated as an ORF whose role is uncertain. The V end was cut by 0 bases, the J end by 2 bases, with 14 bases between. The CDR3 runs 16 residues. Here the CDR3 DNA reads TGCGCCAGCAGTCAATCTAGAGCGCCTAACACCTACGAGCAGTACTTC. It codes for CASSQSRAPNTYEQYF.

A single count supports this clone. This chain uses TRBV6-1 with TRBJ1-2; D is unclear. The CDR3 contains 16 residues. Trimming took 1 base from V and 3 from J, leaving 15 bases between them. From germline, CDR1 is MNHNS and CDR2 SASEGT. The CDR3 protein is CASSEESAESYYGYTF. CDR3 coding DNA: TGTGCCAGCAGTGAAGAATCGGCAGAGAGTTACTATGGCTACACCTTC.

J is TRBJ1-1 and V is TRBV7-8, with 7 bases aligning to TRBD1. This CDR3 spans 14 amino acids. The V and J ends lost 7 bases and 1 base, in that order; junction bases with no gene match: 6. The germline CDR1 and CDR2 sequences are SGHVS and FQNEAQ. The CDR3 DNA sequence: TGTGCCAGCACCGTAGGGACAGCGAACACTGAAGCTTTCTTT. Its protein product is CASTVGTANTEAFF.

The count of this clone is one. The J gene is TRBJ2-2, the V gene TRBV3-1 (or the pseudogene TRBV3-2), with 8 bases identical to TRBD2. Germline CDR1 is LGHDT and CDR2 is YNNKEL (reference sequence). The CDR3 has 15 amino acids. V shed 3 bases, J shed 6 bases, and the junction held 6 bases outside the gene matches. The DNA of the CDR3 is TGTGCCAGCAGCCATAACGGGAGGGCCTCCGGGGAGCTGTTTTTT. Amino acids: CASSHNGRASGELFF.

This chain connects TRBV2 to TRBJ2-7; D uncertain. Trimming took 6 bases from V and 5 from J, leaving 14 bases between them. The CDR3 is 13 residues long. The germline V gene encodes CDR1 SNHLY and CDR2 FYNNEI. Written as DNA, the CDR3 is TGTGCCAGCAGCGCAGAGACCCCAAACGAGCAGTACTTC. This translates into CASSAETPNEQYF.

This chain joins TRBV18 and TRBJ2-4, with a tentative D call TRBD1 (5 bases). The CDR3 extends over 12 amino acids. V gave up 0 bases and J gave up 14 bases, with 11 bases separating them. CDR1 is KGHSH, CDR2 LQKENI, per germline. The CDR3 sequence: CASSPPPGAEYF. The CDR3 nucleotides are TGTGCCAGCTCACCACCCCCTGGGGCGGAGTACTTC.

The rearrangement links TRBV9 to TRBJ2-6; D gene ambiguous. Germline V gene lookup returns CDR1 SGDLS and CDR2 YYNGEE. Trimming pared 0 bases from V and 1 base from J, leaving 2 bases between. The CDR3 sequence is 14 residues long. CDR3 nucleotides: TGTGCCAGCAGCGTAGCTTCTGGGGCCAACGTCCTGACTTTC. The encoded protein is CASSVASGANVLTF.

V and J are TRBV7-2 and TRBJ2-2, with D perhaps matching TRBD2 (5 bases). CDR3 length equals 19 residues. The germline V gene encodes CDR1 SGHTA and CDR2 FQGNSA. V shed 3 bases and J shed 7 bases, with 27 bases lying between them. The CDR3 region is CASSLRRNGRTRRVGELFF. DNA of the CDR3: TGTGCCAGCAGCTTGCGGAGGAATGGGAGAACGAGGAGAGTCGGGGAGCTGTTTTTT.

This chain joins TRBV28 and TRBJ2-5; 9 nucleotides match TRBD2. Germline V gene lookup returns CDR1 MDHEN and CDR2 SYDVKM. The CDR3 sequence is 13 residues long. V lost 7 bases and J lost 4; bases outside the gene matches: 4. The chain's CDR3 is CASTHSGGETQYF. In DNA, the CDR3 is TGTGCCAGCACCCATAGCGGGGGAGAGACCCAGTACTTC. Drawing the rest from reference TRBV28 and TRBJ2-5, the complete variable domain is DVKVTQSSRYLVKRTGEKVFLECVQDMDHENMFWYRQDPGLGLRLIYFSYDVKMKEKGDIPEGYSVSREKKERFSLILESASTNQTSMYLCASTHSGGETQYFGPGTRLLVL.

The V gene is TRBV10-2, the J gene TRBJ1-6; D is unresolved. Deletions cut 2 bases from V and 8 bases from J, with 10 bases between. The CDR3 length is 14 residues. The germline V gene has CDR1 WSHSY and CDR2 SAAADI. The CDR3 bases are TGCGCCAGCAGTGAGGGCCGATACCATTCACCCCTCCACTTT. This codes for CASSEGRYHSPLHF.